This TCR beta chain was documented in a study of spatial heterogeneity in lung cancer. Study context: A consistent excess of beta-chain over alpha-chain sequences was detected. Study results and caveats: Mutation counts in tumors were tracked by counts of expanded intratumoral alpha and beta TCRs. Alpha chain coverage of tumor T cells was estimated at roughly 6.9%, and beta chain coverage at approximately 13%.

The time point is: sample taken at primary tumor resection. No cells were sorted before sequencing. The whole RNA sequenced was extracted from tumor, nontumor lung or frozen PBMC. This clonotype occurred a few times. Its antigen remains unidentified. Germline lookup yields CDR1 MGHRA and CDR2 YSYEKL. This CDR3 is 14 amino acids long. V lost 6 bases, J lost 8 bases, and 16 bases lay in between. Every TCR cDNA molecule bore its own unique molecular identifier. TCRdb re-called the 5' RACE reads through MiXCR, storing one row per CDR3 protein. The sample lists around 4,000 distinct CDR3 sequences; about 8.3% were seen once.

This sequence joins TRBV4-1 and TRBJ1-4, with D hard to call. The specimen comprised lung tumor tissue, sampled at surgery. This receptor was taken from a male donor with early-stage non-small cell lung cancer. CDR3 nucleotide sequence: TGCGCCAGCAGTCCGGACGGATTGGGGGAAAAACTGTTTTTT. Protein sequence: CASSPDGLGEKLFF.